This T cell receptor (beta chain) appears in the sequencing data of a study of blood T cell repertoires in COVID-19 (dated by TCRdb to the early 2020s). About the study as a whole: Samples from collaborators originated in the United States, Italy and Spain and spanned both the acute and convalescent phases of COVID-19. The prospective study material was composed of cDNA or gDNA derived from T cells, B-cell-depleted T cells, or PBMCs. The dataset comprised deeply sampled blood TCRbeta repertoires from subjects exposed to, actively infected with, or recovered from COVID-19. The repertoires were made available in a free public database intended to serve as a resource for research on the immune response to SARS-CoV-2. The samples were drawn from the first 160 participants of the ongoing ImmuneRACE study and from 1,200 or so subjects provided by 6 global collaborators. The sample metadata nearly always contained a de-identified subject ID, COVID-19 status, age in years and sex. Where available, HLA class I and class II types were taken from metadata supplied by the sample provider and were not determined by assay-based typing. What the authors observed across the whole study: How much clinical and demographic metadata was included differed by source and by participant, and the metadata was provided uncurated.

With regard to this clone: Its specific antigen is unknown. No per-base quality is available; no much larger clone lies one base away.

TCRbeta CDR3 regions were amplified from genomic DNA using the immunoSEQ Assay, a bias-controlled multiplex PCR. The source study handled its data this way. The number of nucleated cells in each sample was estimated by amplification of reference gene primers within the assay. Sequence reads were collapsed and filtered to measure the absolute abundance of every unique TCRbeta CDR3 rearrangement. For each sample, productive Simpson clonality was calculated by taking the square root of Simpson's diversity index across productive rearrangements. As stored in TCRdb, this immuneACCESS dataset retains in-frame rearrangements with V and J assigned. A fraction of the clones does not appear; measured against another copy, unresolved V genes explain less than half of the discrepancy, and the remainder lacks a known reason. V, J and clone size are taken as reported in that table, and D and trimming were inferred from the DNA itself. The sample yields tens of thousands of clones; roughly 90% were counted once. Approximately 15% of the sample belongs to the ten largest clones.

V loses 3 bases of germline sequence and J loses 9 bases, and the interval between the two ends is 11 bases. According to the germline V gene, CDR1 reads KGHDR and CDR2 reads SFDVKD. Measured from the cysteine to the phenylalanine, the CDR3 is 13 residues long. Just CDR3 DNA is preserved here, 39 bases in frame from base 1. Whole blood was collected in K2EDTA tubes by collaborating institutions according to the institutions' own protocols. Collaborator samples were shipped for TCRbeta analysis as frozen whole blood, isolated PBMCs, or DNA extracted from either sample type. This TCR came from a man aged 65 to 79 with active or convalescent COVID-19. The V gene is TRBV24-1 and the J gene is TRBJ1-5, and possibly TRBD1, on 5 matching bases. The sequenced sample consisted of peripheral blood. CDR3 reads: CATSDPSTGPQHF. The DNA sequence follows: TGTGCCACCAGTGATCCGTCTACAGGGCCCCAGCATTTT.